This TCR beta chain was sequenced in a study of metastatic and nonmetastatic thyroid tumors. Until they underwent thyroid surgery, no patient had received any treatment. Via MiXCR, TCRdb re-called the PCR reads. The sample shows approximately 30,000 clones, approximately 29% of them seen only once. The CDR3 contains 16 residues. The ends were cut back, 6 bases at V and 15 bases at J, with 29 bases in the middle. Looked up from germline, CDR1 is MNHNS and CDR2 is SASEGT. This sequence originates from a female donor with papillary thyroid cancer or a benign thyroid nodule (not recorded which). Some clones in this sample may be carry-over from other donors' samples. The sequencing sample was made of blood. The J gene is TRBJ2-2, the V gene TRBV6-1; weak D call: TRBD1 (6 bases). The CDR3 protein is CASRTRTAANTGDLFF. CDR3 DNA: TGTGCCAGCAGGACGCGGACAGCCGCGAACACCGGGGATTTGTTTTTT.